A selection of T cell receptor beta chains follows, all from one sample in a study of response to subunit inactivated influenza vaccine. Using its own MiXCR run on the RT-PCR reads, TCRdb lists one record per CDR3 protein. Of more than 450,000 distinct CDR3 sequences detected, over 9% appear once; the ten largest clones hold roughly 11%. This sample also appeared in a second study, on T cells expressing NK-cell markers.

Specimen: PBMCs from blood, collected on the day of vaccination. Every receptor here comes from a man aged 50 to 60 who received an inactivated influenza vaccine. Each CDR3 is given with its conserved first and last residue. A D gene is named only where the DNA matches it firmly. Only part of the rows carry a size: once, few, many, or a class if the clone is expanded.

>-|TRBV20-1|few
CSARATGTGANVLTF
>-|TRBV18|-
CAGTTGMNTEAFF
>-|TRBV4-1|-
CASSQVSGSGANVLTF
>TRBD2|TRBV7-2|many
CASSTRTSGGVTDTQYF
>-|TRBV5-1|few
CASSPTGVTEAFF
>-|TRBV11-2|few
CAIRAEQTQYF
>TRBD2|TRBV4-3|few
CASSNSLAGGTGELFF
>TRBD1|TRBV12-3/TRBV12-4|many
CASSTLAGGGSSEAFF
>TRBD2|TRBV24-1|many
CATSDLSGTRSTGELFF
>-|TRBV3-1|-
CASTPQGPPYEQYF
>-|TRBV29-1|-
CSVEIGGGQFF
>TRBD2|TRBV12-3/TRBV12-4|-
CASSLATSGGAYNEQFF
>-|TRBV5-5|few
CASSLAAASRSSYEQYF
>-|TRBV4-1|-
CASSLLPGTLSTGELFF
>-|TRBV29-1|few
CSVLKGHPGRAQYF
>-|TRBV7-9|-
CASSFSSSTDTQYF
>-|TRBV2|-
CASSYRPGGTGELFF
>-|TRBV20-1|few
CSARGTASYNEQFF
>-|TRBV12-3/TRBV12-4|few
CASSLGVRTGNSEQYF
>-|TRBV28|-
CASTGPQGNTIYF
>TRBD1|TRBV7-2|-
CASGDSPYEQYF
>-|TRBV3-1|-
CAYGAEKLFF
>-|TRBV6-2/TRBV6-3|few
CASCRHSDTGELFF
>-|TRBV24-1|-
CATSDGGVKTQYF
>TRBD1|TRBV5-1|-
CASSFGSGGSTEAFF
>TRBD1|TRBV12-3/TRBV12-4|many
CASSEGQGAYEQYF
>TRBD1|TRBV5-1|few
CASSLQGAAEAFF
>-|TRBV20-1|few
CSARPAAGATDTQYF
>-|TRBV5-1|-
CASSSLFDSSYEQYF
>-|TRBV3-1|-
CASSQVRRNTIYF
>-|TRBV21-1|-
CASSKDRGYGENTEAFF
>TRBD1|TRBV20-1|-
CSARADLGQGAGTEAFF
>TRBD1|TRBV28|-
CASSWYSTGTGVDTQYF
>-|TRBV14|-
CASTSSSNEQFF
>-|TRBV12-3/TRBV12-4|few
CASSLDEPFPEQFF
>-|TRBV6-2/TRBV6-3|few
CASSLYRESTDTQYF
>TRBD2|TRBV20-1|-
CSARGGRGGSYNEQFF
>-|TRBV5-1|many
CASSLEQLQETQYF
>TRBD1|TRBV11-2|few
CASSLTTGQDSTDTQYF
>-|TRBV11-2|few
CASSSSLFGIDSNQPQHF
>TRBD2|TRBV20-1|-
CSARGGKGLAVNEQFF